A single sample is the source of the 7 T cell receptor beta chains below, sequenced in a study of early T cells in non-severe SARS-CoV-2 infection. Each CDR3 protein gets one entry after TCRdb re-called the 5' RACE reads with MiXCR. Of some 100,000 distinct CDR3 sequences listed, roughly 14% are singletons. Sequencing was carried out using whole blood. Every receptor here comes from an adult who was a healthcare worker with PCR-confirmed SARS-CoV-2 infection or an uninfected control (not recorded which).

The J gene is TRBJ1-4, the V gene TRBV19; tentative D call: TRBD1 (5 bases). Germline CDR1 is LNHDA and CDR2 is SQIVND (reference sequence). This CDR3 is 15 amino acids long. The germline V and J ends were trimmed by 7 bases and 0 bases, with 12 bases remaining between them. CDR3 bases: TGTGCCAGTACCAGGACACCTGCAACTAATGAAAAACTGTTTTTT. This sequence encodes CASTRTPATNEKLFF.

CDR3 region: CSVSRGTGENTQYF. Here the CDR3 DNA reads TGCAGCGTATCGCGCGGGACAGGGGAGAATACGCAGTATTTT. The J gene is TRBJ2-3, the V gene TRBV29-1; 10 nucleotides agree with TRBD1. This CDR3 is 14 amino acids long. Trimming at V came to 6 bases and at J to 7 bases, leaving 10 bases not matched to a gene. Germline values: CDR1 SQVTM, CDR2 ANQGSEA.

In its sample, this clonotype was seen a few times. This chain uses TRBV10-2 with TRBJ2-6; unclear D gene. CDR1 is WSHSY, CDR2 SAAADI, per germline. V dropped 0 bases and J dropped 12 bases, with 6 bases sitting between them. The CDR3 consists of 12 residues. The CDR3 sequence is CASSESKAVLTF. The CDR3, as DNA: TGCGCCAGCAGTGAGTCGAAAGCCGTCCTGACTTTC.

This clonotype was detected many times. The chain's CDR3 is CASSLRRAGGPDTQYF. DNA of the CDR3: TGTGCCAGCAGCTTGCGACGCGCGGGGGGGCCTGATACGCAGTATTTT. The chain joins TRBV5-5 to TRBJ2-3, with 9 bases fitting TRBD2. With V trimmed by 1 base and J by 6 bases, 9 bases remained unmatched. Germline lookup yields CDR1 SGHKS and CDR2 YYEKEE (reference sequence). This CDR3 contains 16 residues.

V usage is TRBV7-2 and J usage is TRBJ2-1; D not certain. CDR1 and CDR2 from the germline V gene are SGHTA and FQGNSA. The V end was cut by 6 bases, the J end by 8 bases, with 11 bases between. This CDR3 is built from 12 residues. In DNA, the CDR3 is TGTGCCAGCAGTTCCTTTTGGGATGAGCAGTTCTTC. Amino acids: CASSSFWDEQFF.

This clonotype was detected ten times or more. The rearrangement joins TRBV7-9 to TRBJ1-1; TRBD1 is a possible D gene (6 bases). The germline V gene has CDR1 SEHNR and CDR2 FQNEAQ (reference sequence). With 7 bases removed from V and 4 bases from J, the gap between germline ends came to 13 bases. CDR3 size: 13 residues. CDR3 nucleotide sequence: TGTGCCAGCACCCTTGGACAGACCACTGAAGCTTTCTTT. This codes for CASTLGQTTEAFF.

The V call is TRBV20-1, the J call TRBJ2-5, with unresolved D. Trimming removed 5 bases at V and 5 bases at J, with 15 bases between. CDR3 length equals 13 residues. In germline, CDR1 is DFQATT, CDR2 SNEGSKA (reference sequence). The CDR3 bases are TGCAGTGCTGATCTTGGACCTTTTGAGACCCAGTACTTC. Amino acid sequence: CSADLGPFETQYF.